The clone carrying this TCR beta chain ranks as medium-sized (0.01 to 0.1%). Its matching antigen is unknown. The J segment lost 0 bases and the V segment lost 2 bases, leaving 5 bases of the junction unmatched. Per germline, CDR1 SGHDT and CDR2 YYEEEE. The CDR3 is made up of 15 amino acids. Researchers cocultured the mixed lymphocyte reaction cells at 37°C for 5 to 7 days. Produced via immunoSEQ multiplex PCR; TCRdb's table is partial and in-frame only. Altogether some 15,000 clones are present, about 50% being singletons, with the ten largest covering over 8.5%. This record belongs to a study of siplizumab effects on memory and regulatory T cells. Study-wide background: The pairing of mixed lymphocyte reactions set siplizumab at around 1 ug/mL against the absence of drug. General study findings and limits: Unstimulated subset assignment was obtained for only a minor fraction of alloreactive clones. Proliferating CD4+ or CD8+ clones, roughly 75-97% of them, lacked an assignable naive or memory phenotype. The apparent diversity of naive T cells exceeded that of memory cells, and naive T cells seemed to make a major contribution to the alloresponse.

Sequencing used CFSE-low (dividing) CD4+ T cells sorted from an allogeneic mixed lymphocyte reaction. The rearrangement links TRBV5-6 to TRBJ2-7; TRBD1 matches at 7 bases. The TCR sequence derives from a human donor in good health; the cells came from an allogeneic mixed lymphocyte reaction. CDR3 protein: CASSFRGQSSYEQYF. CDR3 coding DNA: TGTGCCAGCAGCTTCAGGGGACAGAGCTCCTACGAGCAGTACTTC.